The following is a TCR beta chain sequence with its context. Its recognized antigen is unknown. Base qualities are not at hand, and no much larger clone is one base apart. TCRbeta CDR3 regions were amplified from genomic DNA using the immunoSEQ Assay, a bias-controlled multiplex PCR. As for the original processing: Nucleated cell counts per sample were estimated from amplification of reference gene primers within the assay. To quantify the absolute abundance of each unique TCRbeta CDR3 rearrangement, sequence reads were collapsed and filtered. For each sample, productive Simpson clonality was calculated by taking the square root of Simpson's diversity index across productive rearrangements. TCRdb holds this immuneACCESS table with in-frame rearrangements only. Some clones are missing; in checked studies, unresolved V genes explain under half, and the rest has no known cause. That table is the source of V, J and clone size, and D and trimming were worked out from the DNA. Here the sample has a few hundred thousand clones; about four fifths occur a single time. Roughly 9.8% of the sample comes from the top ten.

At the junction V is shortened by 1 base and J by 7 bases; bases outside the gene matches: 4. The germline V gene gives CDR1 as KGHDR and CDR2 as SFDVKD. The CDR3 runs 15 residues from the cysteine to the phenylalanine. Solely the CDR3 DNA is kept, with 45 bases framed from the first base. Collaborating institutions collected whole blood in K2EDTA tubes following their own protocols. Collaborator samples were shipped for TCRbeta analysis as frozen whole blood, isolated PBMCs, or DNA extracted from either sample type. These data are taken from a study of blood T cell repertoires in COVID-19 (dated by TCRdb to the early 2020s). Regarding the research as a whole: Samples from collaborators originated in the United States, Italy and Spain and spanned both the acute and convalescent phases of COVID-19. The prospective study material was composed of cDNA or gDNA derived from T cells, B-cell-depleted T cells, or PBMCs. Deeply sampled blood TCRbeta repertoires from subjects exposed to, actively infected with, or recovered from COVID-19 were included in the dataset. The repertoires were released in a freely available public database intended as a resource for research on the immune response to SARS-CoV-2. The samples were drawn from the first 160 participants of the ongoing ImmuneRACE study and from 1,200 or so subjects provided by 6 global collaborators. The sample metadata nearly always contained a de-identified subject ID, COVID-19 status, age in years and sex. Where HLA class I and class II types were available, the types were taken from metadata supplied by the sample provider, not from assay-based typing.

Study-wide conclusions, independent of this receptor: The amount of clinical and demographic metadata varied by source and participant and was provided uncurated.

The sequence derives from a man older than 75 with acute or convalescent COVID-19. The sequence links TRBV24-1 to TRBJ2-1, and TRBD1 aligns with 9 junction nucleotides. The sequenced sample was peripheral blood. At the DNA level, the sequence is TGTGCCACCAGTGATTTTGGGACAGGGAAGAATGAGCAGTTCTTC. The resulting protein is CATSDFGTGKNEQFF.